This is a list of T cell receptor beta chains from one sample in a study of cytomegalovirus exposure and HLA in healthy donors. Clones were read by immunoSEQ multiplex PCR, and TCRdb kept only the in-frame ones, dropping some. The data show about 330,000 clones, roughly 88% seen once. The specimen was PBMCs. The receptors were sampled from a woman between 18 and 29 years old in good health and CMV-seronegative. The CDR3 runs from the conserved cysteine through the conserved F or W. D genes are given only for firm matches. Clone size, where shown, is once, few, many, or a class for clones that have expanded.

cdr3_nt,cdr3_aa,d_call,clone_size,j_call,v_call
TGTGCCAGCAGTTACCTGATTGGGGCCGCTTATTACGAGCAGTACTTC,CASSYLIGAAYYEQYF,NA,NA,TRBJ2-7,TRBV6-6
TGCGCCAGCAGCCTAGGACAGCTGTCCATTGCAACTAATGAAAAACTGTTTTTT,CASSLGQLSIATNEKLFF,NA,NA,TRBJ1-4,TRBV5-1
TGTGCCAGCAGCCCAGGACAGTCCAACACCGGGGAGCTGTTTTTT,CASSPGQSNTGELFF,NA,NA,TRBJ2-2,TRBV5-4
TGCGCCAGCAGCCAACAGGGACAGGGGGTCTCCTACGAGCAGTACTTC,CASSQQGQGVSYEQYF,TRBD1,NA,TRBJ2-7,TRBV4-1
TGTGCCAGCAGCCAAGTCTCGGGGGGTATGAACACTGAAGCTTTCTTT,CASSQVSGGMNTEAFF,NA,NA,TRBJ1-1,TRBV4-2
TGTGCCAGCAGCTTAGCAGGCTACTCTGGAAACACCATATATTTT,CASSLAGYSGNTIYF,NA,NA,TRBJ1-3,TRBV13
TGTGCCAGCAGCGCCGGAGGGGCAAATGAGCAGTTCTTC,CASSAGGANEQFF,NA,NA,TRBJ2-1,TRBV9
TGTGCCAGCAGCTATTTAGACAGCGGGAGAGGCAATGAGCAGTTCTTC,CASSYLDSGRGNEQFF,TRBD2,NA,TRBJ2-1,TRBV5-4
TGTGCCAGCAGCCCGCCCTTGGGACAGACCAATGAGCAGTTCTTC,CASSPPLGQTNEQFF,TRBD1,NA,TRBJ2-1,TRBV7-9
TGTGCCAGCAGCTTGGACCAGGTTATCTACGAGCAGTACTTC,CASSLDQVIYEQYF,NA,once,TRBJ2-7,TRBV5-4
TGTGCCAGCAGTCGTTACTCTAGCGGGAGGCACAACGAGCAGTACTTC,CASSRYSSGRHNEQYF,TRBD2,NA,TRBJ2-7,TRBV27
TGTGCCAGCAGTTTATCGAGCGGGACGGCCTACGAGCAGTACTTC,CASSLSSGTAYEQYF,TRBD2,NA,TRBJ2-7,TRBV27
TGTGCCAGCTCACCCTCCTCCGGGACAGTCTCCTACGAGCAGTACTTC,CASSPSSGTVSYEQYF,TRBD1,NA,TRBJ2-7,TRBV18
TGTGCCAGCAGCGGGGAGAATCAGCCCCAGCATTTT,CASSGENQPQHF,NA,NA,TRBJ1-5,TRBV13
TGCGCCAGCAGCTCGGGACTAGCACCCAACAATGAGCAGTTCTTC,CASSSGLAPNNEQFF,TRBD2,NA,TRBJ2-1,TRBV5-1
TGTGCCAGCAGCTTGATTCTAGCGGGAGAAGAATCTGAGACCCAGTACTTC,CASSLILAGEESETQYF,TRBD2,once,TRBJ2-5,TRBV7-8
TGTGCCAGCAGTTTATTAGCGGGAGCCCGCGAGCAGTACTTC,CASSLLAGAREQYF,TRBD2,NA,TRBJ2-7,TRBV28
TGCAGCGTTGCGGGGGTGGGTGCTAGCGGGTTTGACAATGAGCAGTTCTTC,CSVAGVGASGFDNEQFF,TRBD2,NA,TRBJ2-1,TRBV29-1
TGTGCCAGCAGCGGAGCGGGATTCGGCATAGACGAGCAGTACTTC,CASSGAGFGIDEQYF,TRBD2,NA,TRBJ2-7,TRBV5-4
TGTGCCAGCTCACCATCTAGCGGGAGTTTCAGCCCAGATACGCAGTATTTT,CASSPSSGSFSPDTQYF,TRBD2,few,TRBJ2-3,TRBV18
TGTGCCAGCAGTTTTTTAACCGAGATGAACACTGAAGCTTTCTTT,CASSFLTEMNTEAFF,NA,NA,TRBJ1-1,TRBV27
TGTGCCAGCAGTGATCTAGGCGGAAACACCATATATTTT,CASSDLGGNTIYF,NA,NA,TRBJ1-3,TRBV2
TGTGCCAGCAGCCCTCAGGAGACAGGGTATTTCGGCACCGGGGAGCTGTTTTTT,CASSPQETGYFGTGELFF,TRBD1,NA,TRBJ2-2,TRBV27
TGTGCCAGCAGCTGGATTAGCGGGAGAGGTGAGCAGTACTTC,CASSWISGRGEQYF,TRBD2,NA,TRBJ2-7,TRBV5-6
TGTGCCTGGAACGAGGGCTCGGGGAACACTGAAGCTTTCTTT,CAWNEGSGNTEAFF,NA,NA,TRBJ1-1,TRBV30
TGTGCCAGCAATAGAATCGGGGAGCTGTTTTTT,CASNRIGELFF,NA,NA,TRBJ2-2,TRBV6-6
TGTGCCAGCAGCTTAGCGGGCTGGCTAGCGGGAGAGAAGACCCAGTACTTC,CASSLAGWLAGEKTQYF,TRBD2,NA,TRBJ2-5,TRBV7-9
TGTGCCAGCAGTGAAGCGGATCGAATTGAGGGCGACCCGTTCTCCTACGAGCAGTACTTC,CASSEADRIEGDPFSYEQYF,NA,NA,TRBJ2-7,TRBV6-1
TGTGCCAGCAGTGAATTGTTACTAGCGGAAAGGGGGCAGTTCTTC,CASSELLLAERGQFF,TRBD2,NA,TRBJ2-1,TRBV2
TGCGCCAGCAGCTTGGGACTCCTACAAGAGACCCAGTACTTC,CASSLGLLQETQYF,NA,NA,TRBJ2-5,TRBV5-1
TGTGCCAGTAGTATCCGAGACAGGGCTGGGGCCAACGTCCTGACTTTC,CASSIRDRAGANVLTF,TRBD1,NA,TRBJ2-6,TRBV19
TGCAGCGTTGAAATAGGACTAGCGGGAGATCTCCGTGGCACAGATACGCAGTATTTT,CSVEIGLAGDLRGTDTQYF,TRBD2,NA,TRBJ2-3,TRBV29-1
TGTGCCAGCAACAGGGGGGCTTGGTACGAGCAGTACTTC,CASNRGAWYEQYF,TRBD1,NA,TRBJ2-7,TRBV28
TGTGCCACCAGCGGCCGTAGCGGGAGCTACGAGCAGTACTTC,CATSGRSGSYEQYF,TRBD2,NA,TRBJ2-7,TRBV15
TGTGCCAGCAGTTACGGGACAGGGCCGACCAACTATGGCTACACCTTC,CASSYGTGPTNYGYTF,TRBD1,NA,TRBJ1-2,TRBV6-6
TGTGCCAGCAGTTCCACCGGGACAACGAACACCGGGGAGCTGTTTTTT,CASSSTGTTNTGELFF,NA,NA,TRBJ2-2,TRBV5-4
TGCGCCAGCAGCCAAGACCCGGGACACCTCGGCGGGACCCAGTACTTC,CASSQDPGHLGGTQYF,NA,NA,TRBJ2-5,TRBV4-1
TGCAGTGCCGGAGGGCAGCCCCAGCATTTT,CSAGGQPQHF,NA,NA,TRBJ1-5,TRBV20-1
TGTGCCAGCAGTTACCGGACAGAGTACGAGCAGTACTTC,CASSYRTEYEQYF,NA,NA,TRBJ2-7,TRBV6-5
TGCGCCAGCAGCCAAACAGGGGGCGGCGGCGAGCAGTACTTC,CASSQTGGGGEQYF,TRBD1,NA,TRBJ2-7,TRBV4-3
TGTGCCAGCAAAGGACTAGCGGGACCCCAGGATACGCAGTATTTT,CASKGLAGPQDTQYF,TRBD2,NA,TRBJ2-3,TRBV6-1
TGTGCCAGCCGCCTAACGAACACTGAAGCTTTCTTT,CASRLTNTEAFF,NA,NA,TRBJ1-1,TRBV25-1
TGTGCTAGTGGGGAGGGGAGCCAAGAGACCCAGTACTTC,CASGEGSQETQYF,NA,NA,TRBJ2-5,TRBV12-5
TGTGCCAGCAGACGGGAGGGCCAATCAAAAGAGCAGTACTTC,CASRREGQSKEQYF,TRBD2,NA,TRBJ2-7,TRBV2
TGTGCCACCCGTCGACTAGCGGGATTAACAGATACGCAGTATTTT,CATRRLAGLTDTQYF,TRBD2,NA,TRBJ2-3,TRBV6-5
TGTGCCAGCAGCTTAGCGGGCCCCGGGGTCAATCAGCCCCAGCATTTT,CASSLAGPGVNQPQHF,NA,NA,TRBJ1-5,TRBV7-8
TGTGCCAGCAGTTTAGCGGAGGGGGCTGCCGGGGAGCTGTTTTTT,CASSLAEGAAGELFF,NA,NA,TRBJ2-2,TRBV27
TGCGCCAGCAGCCAAGAACCGTCAGGCCGCCTTGGGACAGGGGACTACGAGCAGTACTTC,CASSQEPSGRLGTGDYEQYF,TRBD1,NA,TRBJ2-7,TRBV4-1
TGTGCCAGCAGTACCACGACGACAGGGGAAAGAGGGGCTTTCTTT,CASSTTTTGERGAFF,TRBD1,NA,TRBJ1-1,TRBV27
TGTGCCAGTAAGGCGGGAGTAGTCGCAGATACGCAGTATTTT,CASKAGVVADTQYF,TRBD2,many,TRBJ2-3,TRBV19
TGCAGTCCTCCGGAAGCTTTCTTT,CSPPEAFF,NA,once,TRBJ1-1,TRBV20-1
TGTGCCAGCAGTGAAGAGTTAGGGGCAGCAGAAAAACTGTTTTTT,CASSEELGAAEKLFF,NA,few,TRBJ1-4,TRBV6-1
TGTGCCAGCAGCCCGAAATACCGACTAGCCCAGTACTTC,CASSPKYRLAQYF,NA,NA,TRBJ2-5,TRBV4-2
TGTGCCAGCAGCCCAACGGCTGGACAGGGCTACGAGCAGTACTTC,CASSPTAGQGYEQYF,TRBD1,NA,TRBJ2-7,TRBV7-2